Below, 28 T cell receptor beta chains from the same sample are listed, as sequenced in a study of cytomegalovirus exposure and HLA in healthy donors. Primers for the PCR totalled 60 Vbeta and 13 Jbeta. Using immunoSEQ multiplex PCR, the repertoire was profiled, and TCRdb retains in-frame clones only, with some absent. The data hold roughly 100,000 clones, with approximately 77% observed a single time. Sequenced sample: PBMCs. The origin of the receptors is a male donor in good health and CMV-seropositive.

V and J are TRBV6-5 and TRBJ1-6; D call uncertain. The germline CDR1 and CDR2 sequences are MNHEY and SVGAGI. The CDR3 is 15 amino acids. V was pared by 4 bases and J by 11 bases, with 18 bases between. The CDR3 sequence is CASSSSGSPLTPLHF. In DNA, the CDR3 is TGTGCCAGCAGTTCGTCCGGGAGCCCTCTAACACCCCTCCACTTT.

The V gene is TRBV11-2, the J gene TRBJ2-5; tentative D call: TRBD1 (5 bases). The DNA end favors TRBJ2-7, so the J call may be wrong. This CDR3 has 14 residues. Germline V lookup: CDR1 SGHAT, CDR2 FQNNGV. The CDR3 spells CASSLTVLSYEQYF. For the CDR3, the DNA is TGTGCCAGCAGTCTGACAGTACTCTCCTACGAGCAGTACTTC.

This clone is a singleton in its sample. The rearrangement joins TRBV7-8 to TRBJ2-2; D is perhaps TRBD2 (6 bases). The CDR3 sequence is 15 residues long. The germline V gene has CDR1 SGHVS and CDR2 FQNEAQ. V was trimmed by 6 bases and J by 3 bases, leaving 14 bases between them. The CDR3 here is CASRLAGTYTGELFF. The CDR3 nucleotides read TGTGCCAGCAGACTAGCTGGGACTTACACCGGGGAGCTGTTTTTT.

CDR3 in amino acids: CASSWRDKNIQYF. For the CDR3, the DNA is TGTGCCAGCAGTTGGCGGGACAAAAACATTCAGTACTTC. The chain is built from TRBV28 and TRBJ2-4, with D maybe TRBD2 (6 bases). Per germline, CDR1 MDHEN and CDR2 SYDVKM. V was cut by 4 bases and J by 3 bases, with 7 bases left in between. CDR3 size: 13 residues.

This clone was found a few times. The chain couples TRBV9 to TRBJ2-3; the match to TRBD1 covers 9 bases. J was trimmed by 7 bases and V by 3 bases; bases with no gene match: 9. CDR1 and CDR2 (germline): SGDLS, YYNGEE. The CDR3 spans 15 residues. CDR3 nucleotide sequence: TGTGCCAGCAGCGCCGGACAGGGGTCAAGGAATACGCAGTATTTT. Protein sequence: CASSAGQGSRNTQYF.

The genes are TRBV4-2 and TRBJ1-4, with a possible D match to TRBD1 (6 bases). Trimming removed 4 bases from V and 8 bases from J, with 17 bases in between. The germline CDR1 and CDR2 sequences are LGHNA and YNFKEQ. This CDR3 has 15 amino acids. The CDR3 DNA reads TGTGCCAGCAGCCGATTCGGGTCTCAGGGGGAAAAACTGTTTTTT. Residues: CASSRFGSQGEKLFF.

This clone has only one observation. This chain uses TRBV6-6 with TRBJ1-1; no clear D. CDR1 is MNHNY, CDR2 SVGAGI, per germline (reference sequence). This CDR3 region has 13 residues. The germline V and J ends were trimmed by 0 bases and 5 bases, with 7 bases remaining between them. DNA for the CDR3: TGTGCCAGCAGTTACTCGCTTAGAACTGAAGCTTTCTTT. Translating it yields CASSYSLRTEAFF.

This clone has a handful of counts. The chain links TRBV29-1 to TRBJ1-2, with D uncertain. Germline V lookup: CDR1 SQVTM, CDR2 ANQGSEA. CDR3 length: 11 amino acids. V was trimmed by 3 bases and J by 8 bases, leaving 10 bases between them. For the CDR3, the DNA is TGCAGCGTTGAGGGAGGCGGAGGCTACACCTTC. It yields the protein CSVEGGGGYTF.

The rearrangement joins TRBV2 to TRBJ1-3; possible D gene TRBD1, 5 bases. The CDR3 is made up of 15 amino acids. Trimming cost V 4 bases and J 0 bases, with 10 bases left between them. The V gene's germline CDR1 is SNHLY and CDR2 FYNNEI. As DNA, the CDR3 is TGTGCCAGCAGTGTAGGACAAAACTCTGGAAACACCATATATTTT. This gives the protein CASSVGQNSGNTIYF.

This clone has a single count. This chain uses TRBV28 with TRBJ1-6, with 8 bases that match TRBD1. After removal of 6 bases from V and 11 bases from J, the junction contained 6 bases not matched to a gene. The CDR3 totals 13 residues. Germline values: CDR1 MDHEN, CDR2 SYDVKM. The CDR3 reads CASSAIQGAPLHF. The CDR3 coding sequence is TGTGCCAGCAGCGCAATACAGGGGGCACCCCTCCACTTT.

This chain connects TRBV9 to TRBJ2-7, with TRBD2 identical over 16 bases. This CDR3 contains 17 residues. The junction had 10 bases not matched to a gene; V was cut back by 3 bases and J by 7 bases. Germline CDR1 SGDLS, CDR2 YYNGEE. Here the CDR3 DNA reads TGTGCCAGCAGCGCCACCGGGACTAGCGGGAGGGCGGGTGAGCAGTACTTC. Residues: CASSATGTSGRAGEQYF.

The chain joins TRBV14 to TRBJ2-1; possible D gene TRBD1, 6 bases. The V end was cut by 4 bases, the J end by 7 bases, with 11 bases between. The CDR3 runs to 13 residues. The germline gives CDR1 SGHDN, CDR2 FVKESK. This chain's CDR3 is CASSLNQGNEQFF. The CDR3 region has the DNA TGTGCCAGCAGCCTTAACCAGGGGAATGAGCAGTTCTTC.

This clone was observed a few times. The chain combines TRBV18 with TRBJ2-1, with TRBD2 matching over 10 bases. The CDR3 extends over 16 amino acids. V trimming: 1 base; J trimming: 5 bases; junction bases outside the gene matches: 5. Germline assignment: CDR1 KGHSH and CDR2 LQKENI. The DNA for the CDR3 is TGTGCCAGCTCACCACGTACAGGACTAGCGGACAATGAGCAGTTCTTC. It is translated as CASSPRTGLADNEQFF.

J is TRBJ2-1 and V is TRBV28; 9 positions match TRBD2. This CDR3 comprises 15 residues. Germline V lookup: CDR1 MDHEN, CDR2 SYDVKM. The ends lost 6 bases at V and 4 bases at J; junction bases unmatched: 7. CDR3 nucleotides: TGTGCCAGCAGGGTGACTAGCGGACTATACAATGAGCAGTTCTTC. Protein sequence: CASRVTSGLYNEQFF.

The rearrangement links TRBV28 to TRBJ2-7; 8 positions match TRBD2. V lost 8 bases, J lost 4 bases, and 10 bases stayed unmatched. There are 14 residues in the CDR3. Germline V gives CDR1 MDHEN, CDR2 SYDVKM. CDR3 coding DNA: TGTGCCAGCGGCCTGAGCGGGAGTTTGTACGAGCAGTACTTC. It encodes CASGLSGSLYEQYF.

The genes are TRBV18 and TRBJ2-5; D gene unclear. Germline CDR1 and CDR2: KGHSH and LQKENI. V was pared by 2 bases and J by 7 bases, with 11 bases between. The CDR3 runs 13 residues. DNA for the CDR3: TGTGCCAGCTCACCAGACCGGGTCGGGACCCAGTACTTC. Encoded protein: CASSPDRVGTQYF.

The V gene is TRBV7-9, the J gene TRBJ1-3; TRBD1 aligns across 8 bases. With 4 bases clipped from V and 5 bases from J, the junction kept 7 bases outside the gene matches. Germline V gives CDR1 SEHNR, CDR2 FQNEAQ (reference sequence). CDR3 size: 15 residues. The CDR3 reads CASSSLRGPRNTIYF. CDR3 DNA sequence: TGTGCCAGCAGCTCTCTCAGGGGGCCTCGAAACACCATATATTTT.

This chain joins TRBV15 and TRBJ1-5; tentative D call: TRBD1 (6 bases). Germline loops: CDR1 LNHNV, CDR2 YYDKDF (reference sequence). The CDR3 runs 14 residues. Trimming took 1 base from V and 2 from J, leaving 6 bases between them. The CDR3 region has the DNA TGTGCCACCAGCAGAGGACAGGGCAATCAGCCCCAGCATTTT. Residues: CATSRGQGNQPQHF.

The rearrangement links TRBV11-2 to TRBJ2-5, with a possible D match to TRBD1 (6 bases). Germline V gene lookup returns CDR1 SGHAT and CDR2 FQNNGV. V was shortened by 0 bases and J by 2 bases, with 10 bases between the two germline ends. CDR3 length: 15 amino acids. The CDR3 DNA follows: TGTGCCAGCAGCTTAGATGCAGGGGTACAAGAGACCCAGTACTTC. This gives the protein CASSLDAGVQETQYF.

The CDR3 region is CASSLVWGAEDTQYF. CDR3 DNA: TGTGCCAGCAGCTTAGTATGGGGCGCGGAAGATACGCAGTATTTT. The chain couples TRBV7-2 to TRBJ2-3; maybe TRBD1 (5 bases). V was shortened by 1 base and J by 5 bases, with 13 bases between the two germline ends. Per the germline V gene, CDR1 is SGHTA and CDR2 is FQGNSA. This CDR3 contains 15 residues.

V is TRBV9 and J is TRBJ1-2, with 10 bases matching TRBD1. CDR3 size: 13 residues. V was clipped by 3 bases and J by 7 bases; unmatched bases: 3. In germline, CDR1 is SGDLS, CDR2 YYNGEE. The CDR3 spells CASSATGGGGYTF. CDR3 nucleotides: TGTGCCAGCAGCGCGACAGGGGGCGGTGGCTACACCTTC.

This clone was detected once. The chain employs TRBV27 and TRBJ2-2; D may be TRBD1 (6 bases). V was shortened by 10 bases and J by 7 bases, with 16 bases between the two germline ends. Per the germline V gene, CDR1 is MNHEY and CDR2 is SMNVEV (reference sequence). The CDR3 is 13 amino acids. CDR3 amino acids: CATANREVGELFF. The CDR3 DNA reads as TGTGCCACCGCCAACAGGGAAGTCGGGGAGCTGTTTTTT.

The chain recombines TRBV5-6 with TRBJ2-5, with D perhaps matching TRBD1 (6 bases). CDR3 length equals 16 residues. V was cut by 1 base and J by 6 bases, with 19 bases left in between. The V gene's germline CDR1 is SGHDT and CDR2 YYEEEE. CDR3 in DNA: TGTGCCAGCAGCTTGTACCCTGACAGGACGGTAAAGACCCAGTACTTC. Protein: CASSLYPDRTVKTQYF.

V usage is TRBV5-1 and J usage is TRBJ2-2; TRBD2 might be the D (5 bases). The germline V and J ends were trimmed by 0 bases and 2 bases, with 14 bases remaining between them. The germline gives CDR1 SGHRS, CDR2 YFSETQ. CDR3 length equals 17 residues. CDR3 loop: CASSLVLRAGNTGELFF. DNA of the CDR3: TGCGCCAGCAGCTTGGTTTTGCGGGCGGGCAACACCGGGGAGCTGTTTTTT. Looking up the rest from reference TRBV5-1 and TRBJ2-2 gives the full variable domain: KAGVTQTPRYLIKTRGQQVTLSCSPISGHRSVSWYQQTPGQGLQFLFEYFSETQRNKGNFPGRFSGRQFSNSRSEMNVSTLELGDSALYLCASSLVLRAGNTGELFFGEGSRLTVL.

The V call is TRBV28, the J call TRBJ1-6; 12 bases map to TRBD1. The CDR3 runs 16 residues. The V gene end was trimmed by 6 bases and the J gene end by 10 bases; junction bases not matched to a gene: 10. CDR1 and CDR2 (germline): MDHEN, SYDVKM. The CDR3 is CASRGNTGTGGSPLHF. CDR3 nucleotide sequence: TGTGCCAGCAGGGGAAACACCGGGACAGGGGGCTCACCCCTCCACTTT.

This clone was seen once. The V gene is TRBV7-9, the J gene TRBJ1-1; D is uncertain. The CDR3 is made up of 14 amino acids. The germline CDR1 and CDR2 sequences are SEHNR and FQNEAQ (reference sequence). V lost 4 bases and J 4 bases, leaving 13 bases between the germline ends. The CDR3 sequence: CASSSKSDSTEAFF. The CDR3 region has the DNA TGTGCCAGCAGCTCAAAATCTGATAGCACTGAAGCTTTCTTT.

This clone has a single count. V usage is TRBV7-2 and J usage is TRBJ1-1; no clear D gene. Germline lookup yields CDR1 SGHTA and CDR2 FQGNSA. V dropped 3 bases and J dropped 8 bases, with 13 bases sitting between them. This CDR3 has 13 amino acids. In nucleotides, the CDR3 is TGTGCCAGCAGCTTTCTTAAGCGTGGGGAAGCTTTCTTT. As protein: CASSFLKRGEAFF. The full variable domain, rest sourced from reference TRBV7-2 and TRBJ1-1, is GAGVSQSPSNKVTEKGKDVELRCDPISGHTALYWYRQSLGQGLEFLIYFQGNSAPDKSGLPSDRFSAERTGGSVSTLTIQRTQQEDSAVYLCASSFLKRGEAFFGQGTRLTVV.

Regarding this clone: An end of the junction differs from the germline gene, which may be a read error. V usage is TRBV7-9 and J usage is TRBJ2-3; TRBD2 might be the D (5 bases). The CDR3 is made up of 15 amino acids. The germline V gene encodes CDR1 SEHNR and CDR2 FQNEAQ (reference sequence). The CDR3 coding sequence is TGTTCCAGCAGCTTAGCCCGGACTAGCACAGATACGCAGTATTTT. It yields the protein CSSSLARTSTDTQYF.